These 2 T cell receptor beta chains came from one sample sequenced in a study of cytomegalovirus exposure and HLA in healthy donors. Primers: 60 Vbeta forward and 13 Jbeta reverse. The table came from immunoSEQ multiplex PCR; TCRdb's copy has only in-frame clones and leaves some out. The table lists fewer than 200,000 clones, 80% to 90% of them singletons. Specimen: PBMCs. The receptors originated from a woman between 18 and 29 years old in good health and CMV-seronegative.

The CDR3 loop reads CASSPGLANYRNIQYF. Here the CDR3 DNA reads TGTGCCAGCAGCCCCGGACTAGCGAACTACCGGAACATTCAGTACTTC. The V gene is TRBV28, the J gene TRBJ2-4, with TRBD2 matching over 9 bases. The CDR3 length is 16 residues. The V gene's germline CDR1 is MDHEN and CDR2 SYDVKM. V lost 6 bases, J lost 7 bases, and 13 bases stayed unmatched.

The CDR3 spells CASSLYVGSRSERGLTEAFF. The CDR3, as DNA: TGTGCCAGCAGTTTATATGTGGGCAGTCGTTCTGAAAGGGGCCTCACTGAAGCTTTCTTT. The chain recombines TRBV28 with TRBJ1-1; maybe TRBD1 (5 bases). CDR1 and CDR2 (germline): MDHEN, SYDVKM. V was pared by 1 base and J by 4 bases, with 28 bases between. This CDR3 is built from 20 residues.